This T cell receptor beta chain was profiled in a study of cytomegalovirus exposure and HLA in healthy donors. For the study at large: Genotyping of roughly 400 donors showed that roughly 80% belonged to the Caucasian-associated ancestry cluster.

About this clone: Its specificity is unknown.

Whole-study findings and limits: A later analysis showed TCR association rates differing by HLA locus, peaking at DRB1 and lowest at HLA-C. Reportedly, TCR beta sequences accurately predicted HLA-A and HLA-B alleles in most subjects. An assumption of roughly uniform sequencing depth across donors underlay the presence/absence analyses.

Primers for the PCR totalled 60 Vbeta and 13 Jbeta. TCRdb's copy holds only in-frame clones and misses some; the assay was immunoSEQ multiplex PCR. The data show some 160,000 clones, with roughly 85% seen just once and roughly 3.4% held by the top ten. Sequencing used PBMCs. The TCR comes from a male donor in good health and CMV-seronegative.

CDR3 loop: CATSRDASGGWGEQFF. In DNA form, the CDR3 reads TGTGCCACCAGCAGAGACGCTAGCGGGGGGTGGGGTGAGCAGTTCTTC. This rearrangement joins TRBV15 to TRBJ2-1, with 11 bases lining up with TRBD2. V shed 0 bases, J shed 9 bases, and the junction held 7 bases outside the gene matches. Germline CDR1 LNHNV, CDR2 YYDKDF (reference sequence). This CDR3 spans 16 amino acids.